Listed below are T cell receptor beta chains from one sample, sequenced in a study of blood T cells in healthy people across ages. TCRdb reprocessed the 5' RACE reads with MiXCR, giving one entry per CDR3 protein. This table has 800,000 to 1,000,000 distinct CDR3 sequences, around 48% appearing once. What was sequenced was blood. The source of these receptors is a man aged 25 to 40 in good health. Both conserved end residues are part of each CDR3. A D gene is named only where the DNA matches it firmly. Clone size is given for some rows only: seen once, a few or many times, or a class if the clone is expanded.

v_gene: TRBV20-1; d_gene: NA; j_gene: TRBJ2-3; abundance: NA; CDR3aa: CSAPVGGNTDTQYF; CDR3nt: TGCAGTGCCCCGGTTGGCGGTAACACAGATACGCAGTATTTT
v_gene: TRBV14; d_gene: NA; j_gene: TRBJ2-1; abundance: many; CDR3aa: CASSQGLGVSNEQFF; CDR3nt: TGTGCCAGCAGCCAAGGTTTGGGGGTAAGCAATGAGCAGTTCTTC
v_gene: TRBV12-3/TRBV12-4; d_gene: NA; j_gene: TRBJ1-5; abundance: NA; CDR3aa: CASSFVSGNQPQHF; CDR3nt: TGTGCCAGCAGTTTCGTATCCGGCAATCAGCCCCAGCATTTT
v_gene: TRBV20-1; d_gene: TRBD2; j_gene: TRBJ2-5; abundance: NA; CDR3aa: CSARDSSGVQETQYF; CDR3nt: TGCAGTGCTAGAGATTCCAGCGGGGTACAAGAGACCCAGTACTTC
v_gene: TRBV4-2; d_gene: NA; j_gene: TRBJ2-1; abundance: NA; CDR3aa: CASSQAGGGESSYNEQFF; CDR3nt: TGTGCCAGCAGCCAAGCGGGGGGCGGGGAAAGCTCCTACAATGAGCAGTTCTTC
v_gene: TRBV27; d_gene: TRBD1; j_gene: TRBJ2-7; abundance: NA; CDR3aa: CASSVRGQLYEQYF; CDR3nt: TGTGCCAGCAGTGTAAGGGGGCAGCTTTACGAGCAGTACTTC
v_gene: TRBV29-1; d_gene: TRBD1; j_gene: TRBJ2-5; abundance: NA; CDR3aa: CSAGDSTETQYF; CDR3nt: TGCAGCGCCGGGGACAGTACAGAGACCCAGTACTTC
v_gene: TRBV7-9; d_gene: TRBD2; j_gene: TRBJ2-1; abundance: NA; CDR3aa: CASSFSLGLAVNEQFF; CDR3nt: TGTGCCAGCAGCTTTTCTCTTGGACTAGCGGTTAATGAGCAGTTCTTC
v_gene: TRBV5-1; d_gene: TRBD1; j_gene: TRBJ2-7; abundance: NA; CDR3aa: CASSFGTGGSNEQYF; CDR3nt: TGCGCCAGCAGCTTCGGGACAGGGGGTTCCAACGAGCAGTACTTC
v_gene: TRBV5-4; d_gene: NA; j_gene: TRBJ1-2; abundance: few; CDR3aa: CASSLVEGRGYTF; CDR3nt: TGTGCCAGCAGCTTGGTCGAGGGCAGAGGCTACACCTTC
v_gene: TRBV6-2/TRBV6-3; d_gene: NA; j_gene: TRBJ2-3; abundance: NA; CDR3aa: CASSYSIGGSGDTQYF; CDR3nt: TGTGCCAGCAGTTACTCGATTGGAGGGTCAGGAGATACGCAGTATTTT
v_gene: TRBV9; d_gene: TRBD1; j_gene: TRBJ2-7; abundance: NA; CDR3aa: CASSEGTGFSYEQYF; CDR3nt: TGTGCCAGCAGCGAGGGGACAGGGTTCTCCTACGAGCAGTACTTC
v_gene: TRBV2; d_gene: NA; j_gene: TRBJ2-1; abundance: NA; CDR3aa: CASSLRQNSYNEQFF; CDR3nt: TGTGCCAGCAGTCTCCGACAGAACTCCTACAATGAGCAGTTCTTC
v_gene: TRBV20-1; d_gene: NA; j_gene: TRBJ1-4; abundance: NA; CDR3aa: CSARAITNEKLFF; CDR3nt: TGCAGTGCTAGAGCAATAACTAATGAAAAACTGTTTTTT
v_gene: TRBV6-1; d_gene: NA; j_gene: TRBJ2-6; abundance: NA; CDR3aa: CASRMGPSGANVLTF; CDR3nt: TGTGCCAGCAGGATGGGCCCCTCTGGGGCCAACGTCCTGACTTTC
v_gene: TRBV6-5; d_gene: NA; j_gene: TRBJ2-1; abundance: NA; CDR3aa: CASKGRPSEQFF; CDR3nt: TGTGCCAGCAAGGGACGCCCTTCGGAGCAGTTCTTC
v_gene: TRBV25-1; d_gene: NA; j_gene: TRBJ2-3; abundance: NA; CDR3aa: CASSPLMGPTDTQYF; CDR3nt: TGTGCCAGCAGTCCTCTGATGGGGCCCACAGATACGCAGTATTTT
v_gene: TRBV7-9; d_gene: TRBD1; j_gene: TRBJ1-1; abundance: NA; CDR3aa: CASTQGAYTEAFF; CDR3nt: TGTGCCAGCACCCAGGGGGCCTACACTGAAGCTTTCTTT
v_gene: TRBV4-3; d_gene: TRBD1; j_gene: TRBJ2-1; abundance: NA; CDR3aa: CTSSQSGTGGKNEQFF; CDR3nt: TGCACCAGCAGCCAATCCGGGACAGGGGGCAAAAATGAGCAGTTCTTC
v_gene: TRBV12-3/TRBV12-4; d_gene: NA; j_gene: TRBJ2-3; abundance: few; CDR3aa: CASGEGSKQYF; CDR3nt: TGTGCCAGCGGAGAAGGATCCAAGCAGTATTTT
v_gene: TRBV3-1; d_gene: NA; j_gene: TRBJ1-6; abundance: NA; CDR3aa: CASSSRPRSGSPLHF; CDR3nt: TGTGCCAGCAGCTCAAGGCCCAGATCAGGTTCACCCCTCCACTTT
v_gene: TRBV10-3; d_gene: NA; j_gene: TRBJ2-1; abundance: few; CDR3aa: CAISATDNEQFF; CDR3nt: TGTGCCATCAGTGCTACAGACAATGAGCAGTTCTTC
v_gene: TRBV29-1; d_gene: TRBD1; j_gene: TRBJ1-2; abundance: once; CDR3aa: CSVSSRGREIPYGYTF; CDR3nt: TGCAGCGTTTCATCCAGGGGGCGTGAAATACCCTATGGCTACACCTTC
v_gene: TRBV21-1; d_gene: NA; j_gene: TRBJ1-1; abundance: NA; CDR3aa: CASSKAFGDGAEAFF; CDR3nt: NA
v_gene: TRBV29-1; d_gene: TRBD1; j_gene: TRBJ1-5; abundance: NA; CDR3aa: CSVGGGGQPQHF; CDR3nt: TGCAGCGTTGGAGGGGGCGGTCAGCCCCAGCATTTT
v_gene: TRBV4-2; d_gene: NA; j_gene: TRBJ2-7; abundance: NA; CDR3aa: CASSQEAGYTGEQYF; CDR3nt: TGTGCCAGCAGCCAAGAGGCGGGGTATACGGGAGAGCAGTACTTC
v_gene: TRBV5-1; d_gene: TRBD2; j_gene: TRBJ2-4; abundance: NA; CDR3aa: CASSLGAGEGIQYF; CDR3nt: TGCGCCAGCAGCTTGGGAGCGGGGGAGGGCATTCAGTACTTC
v_gene: TRBV6-2/TRBV6-3; d_gene: TRBD1; j_gene: TRBJ1-5; abundance: NA; CDR3aa: CASSWVRQGSSNQPQHF; CDR3nt: TGTGCCAGCAGTTGGGTGAGACAGGGAAGTAGCAATCAGCCCCAGCATTTT
v_gene: TRBV7-2; d_gene: NA; j_gene: TRBJ1-2; abundance: few; CDR3aa: CASREDRNPNYGYTF; CDR3nt: TGTGCCAGCAGAGAAGACAGGAACCCTAACTATGGCTACACCTTC
v_gene: TRBV6-5; d_gene: TRBD1; j_gene: TRBJ1-2; abundance: NA; CDR3aa: CASSYSRRQGGGYTF; CDR3nt: TGTGCCAGCAGTTACTCGCGTCGACAGGGGGGAGGCTACACCTTC
v_gene: TRBV4-3; d_gene: NA; j_gene: TRBJ2-1; abundance: NA; CDR3aa: CASSQEALKGWRTSYNEQFF; CDR3nt: TGCGCCAGCAGCCAAGAAGCGTTAAAGGGTTGGCGGACGTCCTACAATGAGCAGTTCTTC
v_gene: TRBV27; d_gene: NA; j_gene: TRBJ2-7; abundance: NA; CDR3aa: CASSHRQGTTNYNEQYF; CDR3nt: TGTGCCAGCAGCCATCGACAGGGGACTACCAACTACAATGAGCAGTACTTC
v_gene: TRBV7-2; d_gene: NA; j_gene: TRBJ2-1; abundance: NA; CDR3aa: CASSLRETRSYNGQFF; CDR3nt: TGTGCCAGCAGCTTGAGGGAAACCCGCTCCTACAATGGGCAGTTCTTC
v_gene: TRBV3-1; d_gene: NA; j_gene: TRBJ1-2; abundance: few; CDR3aa: CASSPTRGADYGYTF; CDR3nt: TGTGCCAGCAGCCCGACAAGGGGGGCGGACTATGGCTACACCTTC
v_gene: TRBV28; d_gene: NA; j_gene: TRBJ2-1; abundance: few; CDR3aa: CASSLPTSGISYNEQFF; CDR3nt: TGTGCCAGCAGTCTCCCCACAAGCGGTATTTCCTACAATGAGCAGTTCTTC
v_gene: TRBV28; d_gene: TRBD1; j_gene: TRBJ2-5; abundance: NA; CDR3aa: CASSSTGAKGLYQETQYF; CDR3nt: TGTGCCAGCAGTTCAACAGGGGCCAAGGGCCTCTACCAAGAGACCCAGTACTTC
v_gene: TRBV29-1; d_gene: NA; j_gene: TRBJ2-5; abundance: few; CDR3aa: CSVRGSPKETQYF; CDR3nt: TGCAGCGTTCGGGGGTCCCCCAAAGAGACCCAGTACTTC
v_gene: TRBV6-6; d_gene: NA; j_gene: TRBJ1-1; abundance: NA; CDR3aa: CASSDSGEAFF; CDR3nt: TGTGCCAGCAGTGATTCCGGTGAAGCTTTCTTT
v_gene: TRBV12-3/TRBV12-4; d_gene: NA; j_gene: TRBJ1-2; abundance: few; CDR3aa: CASSLTGSGYTF; CDR3nt: TGTGCCAGCAGTCTTACAGGGTCGGGCTACACCTTC
v_gene: TRBV6-5; d_gene: NA; j_gene: TRBJ2-1; abundance: NA; CDR3aa: CASSYSGYIGDEQFF; CDR3nt: TGTGCCAGCAGTTACTCGGGCTACATTGGGGATGAGCAGTTCTTC
v_gene: TRBV9; d_gene: NA; j_gene: TRBJ1-1; abundance: NA; CDR3aa: CASSLESVFSTEAFF; CDR3nt: TGTGCCAGCAGCCTCGAATCGGTTTTTTCCACTGAAGCTTTCTTT
v_gene: TRBV6-5; d_gene: TRBD2; j_gene: TRBJ2-7; abundance: NA; CDR3aa: CASSYGASGTYEQYF; CDR3nt: TGTGCCAGCAGTTACGGGGCTAGCGGGACCTACGAGCAGTACTTC
v_gene: TRBV7-2; d_gene: NA; j_gene: TRBJ2-7; abundance: NA; CDR3aa: CASSPQVYEQYF; CDR3nt: TGTGCCAGCAGCCCGCAGGTGTACGAGCAGTACTTC
v_gene: TRBV28; d_gene: NA; j_gene: TRBJ2-5; abundance: NA; CDR3aa: CASGPYREQYF; CDR3nt: TGTGCCAGCGGTCCTTATAGGGAGCAGTACTTC
v_gene: TRBV20-1; d_gene: NA; j_gene: TRBJ1-6; abundance: NA; CDR3aa: CSARLRATSPLHF; CDR3nt: TGCAGTGCTAGGTTGCGCGCTACTTCACCCCTCCACTTT
v_gene: TRBV3-1; d_gene: NA; j_gene: TRBJ2-6; abundance: many; CDR3aa: CASSQISSGANVLTF; CDR3nt: TGTGCCAGCAGCCAGATCTCTTCTGGGGCCAACGTCCTGACTTTC
v_gene: TRBV7-3; d_gene: TRBD2; j_gene: TRBJ2-5; abundance: NA; CDR3aa: CASSLRLAGSISQETQYF; CDR3nt: TGTGCCAGCAGCTTGCGACTAGCGGGGAGCATAAGCCAAGAGACCCAGTACTTC
v_gene: TRBV5-1; d_gene: NA; j_gene: TRBJ1-1; abundance: NA; CDR3aa: CASSLMSENTEAFF; CDR3nt: TGCGCCAGCAGCTTGATGTCAGAGAACACTGAAGCTTTCTTT
v_gene: TRBV20-1; d_gene: TRBD1; j_gene: TRBJ2-5; abundance: few; CDR3aa: CSARDPILLGQGGREQYF; CDR3nt: TGCAGTGCTAGAGATCCGATTTTGTTGGGACAGGGAGGGAGAGAGCAGTACTTC
v_gene: TRBV28; d_gene: NA; j_gene: TRBJ2-1; abundance: NA; CDR3aa: CASSLGGSGGEQFF; CDR3nt: TGTGCCAGCAGTTTAGGAGGCTCCGGAGGTGAGCAGTTCTTC
v_gene: TRBV4-3; d_gene: NA; j_gene: TRBJ2-1; abundance: NA; CDR3aa: CASSQDRHQLNERFF; CDR3nt: TGCGCCAGCAGCCAAGACAGACATCAACTTAATGAGCGGTTCTTC
v_gene: TRBV4-2; d_gene: TRBD1; j_gene: TRBJ2-3; abundance: NA; CDR3aa: CASSQGQGATDTQYF; CDR3nt: TGTGCCAGCAGCCAAGGGCAGGGGGCCACAGATACGCAGTATTTT
v_gene: TRBV3-1; d_gene: TRBD2; j_gene: TRBJ2-5; abundance: NA; CDR3aa: CASSPARTSAQETQYF; CDR3nt: TGTGCCAGCAGCCCTGCCCGTACTAGCGCCCAAGAGACCCAGTACTTC
v_gene: TRBV3-1; d_gene: NA; j_gene: TRBJ2-2; abundance: few; CDR3aa: CASSQAGSTGELFF; CDR3nt: TGTGCCAGCAGCCAAGCTGGTAGCACCGGGGAGCTGTTTTTT